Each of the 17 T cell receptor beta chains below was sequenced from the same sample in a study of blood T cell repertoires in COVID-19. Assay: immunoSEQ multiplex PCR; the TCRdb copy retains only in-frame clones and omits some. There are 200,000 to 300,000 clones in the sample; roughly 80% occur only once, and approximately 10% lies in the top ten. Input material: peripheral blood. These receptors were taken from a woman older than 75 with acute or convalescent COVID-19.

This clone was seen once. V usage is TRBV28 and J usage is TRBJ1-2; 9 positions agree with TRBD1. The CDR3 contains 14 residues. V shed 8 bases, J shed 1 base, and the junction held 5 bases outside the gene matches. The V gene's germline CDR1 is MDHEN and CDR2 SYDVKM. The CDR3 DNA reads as TGTGCCAGCTCTCCGGGACAGGGTAACTATGGCTACACCTTC. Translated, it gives CASSPGQGNYGYTF.

The CDR3 loop reads CASTPTPPYEQYF. In DNA, the CDR3 is TGTGCCAGCACCCCGACACCTCCCTACGAGCAGTACTTC. V gene TRBV6-5 combines with J gene TRBJ2-7; D ambiguous. CDR3 length equals 13 residues. Per germline, CDR1 MNHEY and CDR2 SVGAGI. V was pared by 7 bases and J by 2 bases, with 12 bases between.

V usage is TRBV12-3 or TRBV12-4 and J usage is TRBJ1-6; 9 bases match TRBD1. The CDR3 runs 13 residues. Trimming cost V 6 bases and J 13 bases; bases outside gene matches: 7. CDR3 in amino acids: CASSLRDRDPLHF. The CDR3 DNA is TGTGCCAGCAGCCTCCGGGACAGGGATCCCCTCCACTTT.

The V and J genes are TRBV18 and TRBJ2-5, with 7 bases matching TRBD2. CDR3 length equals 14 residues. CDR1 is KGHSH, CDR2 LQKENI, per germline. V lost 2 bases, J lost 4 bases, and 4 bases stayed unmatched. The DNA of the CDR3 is TGTGCCAGCTCACCATGGGCTAGCGGAGAGACCCAGTACTTC. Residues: CASSPWASGETQYF.

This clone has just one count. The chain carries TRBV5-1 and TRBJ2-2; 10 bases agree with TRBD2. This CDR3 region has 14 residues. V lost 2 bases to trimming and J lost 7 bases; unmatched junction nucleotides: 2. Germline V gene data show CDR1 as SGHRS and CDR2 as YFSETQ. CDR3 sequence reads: CASSFSGGNGELFF. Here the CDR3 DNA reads TGCGCCAGCAGCTTTAGCGGGGGGAACGGGGAGCTGTTTTTT.

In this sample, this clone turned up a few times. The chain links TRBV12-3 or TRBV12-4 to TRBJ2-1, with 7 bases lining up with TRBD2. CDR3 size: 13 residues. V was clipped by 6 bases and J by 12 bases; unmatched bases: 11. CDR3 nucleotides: TGTGCCAGCAGCCCTGGGGGGGGTAGGTTGCAGTTCTTC. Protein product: CASSPGGGRLQFF.

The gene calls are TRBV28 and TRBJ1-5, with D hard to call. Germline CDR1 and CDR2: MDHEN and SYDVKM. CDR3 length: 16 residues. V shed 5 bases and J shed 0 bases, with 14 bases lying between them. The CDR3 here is CASSALGQGSNQPQHF. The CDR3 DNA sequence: TGTGCCAGCAGTGCCCTAGGCCAAGGTAGCAATCAGCCCCAGCATTTT. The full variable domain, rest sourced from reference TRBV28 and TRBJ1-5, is DVKVTQSSRYLVKRTGEKVFLECVQDMDHENMFWYRQDPGLGLRLIYFSYDVKMKEKGDIPEGYSVSREKKERFSLILESASTNQTSMYLCASSALGQGSNQPQHFGDGTRLSIL.

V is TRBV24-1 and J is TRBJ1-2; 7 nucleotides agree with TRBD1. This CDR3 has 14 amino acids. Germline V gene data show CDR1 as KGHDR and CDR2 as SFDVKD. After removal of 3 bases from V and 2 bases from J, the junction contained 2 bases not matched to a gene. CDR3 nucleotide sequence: TGTGCCACCAGTGATAGGGGACAGAACTATGGCTACACCTTC. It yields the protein CATSDRGQNYGYTF.

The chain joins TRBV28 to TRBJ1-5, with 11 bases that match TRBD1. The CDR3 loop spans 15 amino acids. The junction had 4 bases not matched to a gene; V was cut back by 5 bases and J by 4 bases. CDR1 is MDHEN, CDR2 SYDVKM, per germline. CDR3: CASSIGQGANQPQHF. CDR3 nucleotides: TGTGCCAGCAGTATAGGACAGGGGGCGAATCAGCCCCAGCATTTT.

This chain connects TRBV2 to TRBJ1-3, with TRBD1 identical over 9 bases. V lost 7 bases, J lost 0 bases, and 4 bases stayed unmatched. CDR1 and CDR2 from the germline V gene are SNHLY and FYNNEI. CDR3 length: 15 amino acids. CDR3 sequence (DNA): TGTGCCAGCATCGGACAGGGGCTCTCTGGAAACACCATATATTTT. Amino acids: CASIGQGLSGNTIYF.

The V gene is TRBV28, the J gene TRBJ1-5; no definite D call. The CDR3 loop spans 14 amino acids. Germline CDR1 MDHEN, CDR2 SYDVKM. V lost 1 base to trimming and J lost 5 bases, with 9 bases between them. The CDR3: CASSLSQIHQPQHF. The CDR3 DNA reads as TGTGCCAGCAGTTTATCTCAGATTCATCAGCCCCAGCATTTT.

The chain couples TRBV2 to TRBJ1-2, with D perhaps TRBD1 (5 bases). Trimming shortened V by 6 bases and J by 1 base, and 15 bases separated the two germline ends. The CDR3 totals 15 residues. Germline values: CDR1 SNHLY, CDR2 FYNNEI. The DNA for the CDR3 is TGTGCCAGCAGCCCCTCAGGGATCCTTAACTATGGCTACACCTTC. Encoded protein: CASSPSGILNYGYTF.

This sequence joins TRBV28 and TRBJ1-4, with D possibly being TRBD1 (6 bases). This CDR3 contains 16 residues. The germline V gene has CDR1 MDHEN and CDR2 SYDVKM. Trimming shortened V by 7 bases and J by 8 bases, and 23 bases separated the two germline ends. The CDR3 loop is CASNSQGGGQREKLFF. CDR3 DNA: TGTGCCAGCAATAGCCAAGGCGGGGGGCAACGGGAAAAACTGTTTTTT.

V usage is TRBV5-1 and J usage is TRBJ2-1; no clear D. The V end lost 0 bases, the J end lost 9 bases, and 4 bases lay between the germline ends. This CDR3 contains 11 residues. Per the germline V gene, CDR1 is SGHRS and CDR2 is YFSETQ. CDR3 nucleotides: TGCGCCAGCAGCTTGGCCGTTGAGCAGTTCTTC. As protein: CASSLAVEQFF.

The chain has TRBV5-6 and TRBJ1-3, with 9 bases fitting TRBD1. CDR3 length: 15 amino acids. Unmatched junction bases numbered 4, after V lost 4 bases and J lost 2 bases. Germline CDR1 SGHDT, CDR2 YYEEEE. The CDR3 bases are TGTGCCAGCAGCCTTAGACAGGGGGCTGGAAACACCATATATTTT. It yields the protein CASSLRQGAGNTIYF. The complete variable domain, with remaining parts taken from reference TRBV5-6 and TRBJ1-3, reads DAGVTQSPTHLIKTRGQQVTLRCSPKSGHDTVSWYQQALGQGPQFIFQYYEEEERQRGNFPDRFSGHQFPNYSSELNVNALLLGDSALYLCASSLRQGAGNTIYFGEGSWLTVV.

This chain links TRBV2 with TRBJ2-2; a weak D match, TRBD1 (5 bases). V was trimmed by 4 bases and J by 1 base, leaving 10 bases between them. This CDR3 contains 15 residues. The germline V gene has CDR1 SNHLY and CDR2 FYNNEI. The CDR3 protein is CASSVRALNTGELFF. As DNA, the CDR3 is TGTGCCAGCAGTGTCAGGGCACTGAACACCGGGGAGCTGTTTTTT.

The CDR3 region is CASSQASSGNTIYF. DNA for the CDR3: TGTGCCAGCAGCCAAGCCAGCTCTGGAAACACCATATATTTT. The chain is built from TRBV4-2 and TRBJ1-3; D is unresolved. V shed 1 base and J shed 0 bases, with 4 bases lying between them. The CDR3 sequence is 14 residues long. CDR1 LGHNA and CDR2 YNFKEQ come from the germline V gene.